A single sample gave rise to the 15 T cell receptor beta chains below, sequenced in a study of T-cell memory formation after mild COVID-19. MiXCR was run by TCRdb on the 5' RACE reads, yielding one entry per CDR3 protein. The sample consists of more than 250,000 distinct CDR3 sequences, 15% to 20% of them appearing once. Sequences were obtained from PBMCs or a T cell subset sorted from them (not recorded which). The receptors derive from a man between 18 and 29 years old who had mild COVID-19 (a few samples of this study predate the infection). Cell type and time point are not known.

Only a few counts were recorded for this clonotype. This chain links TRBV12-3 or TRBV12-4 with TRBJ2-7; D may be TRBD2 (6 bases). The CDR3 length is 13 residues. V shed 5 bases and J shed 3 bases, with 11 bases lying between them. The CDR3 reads CASSPTSVYEQYF. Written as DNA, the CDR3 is TGTGCCAGCAGTCCGACTAGTGTCTACGAGCAGTACTTC.

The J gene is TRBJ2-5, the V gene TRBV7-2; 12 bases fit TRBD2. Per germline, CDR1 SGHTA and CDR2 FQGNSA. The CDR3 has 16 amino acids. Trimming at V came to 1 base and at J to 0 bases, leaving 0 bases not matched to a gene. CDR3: CASSLGTSGDQETQYF. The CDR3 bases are TGTGCCAGCAGCTTAGGGACTAGCGGGGACCAAGAGACCCAGTACTTC.

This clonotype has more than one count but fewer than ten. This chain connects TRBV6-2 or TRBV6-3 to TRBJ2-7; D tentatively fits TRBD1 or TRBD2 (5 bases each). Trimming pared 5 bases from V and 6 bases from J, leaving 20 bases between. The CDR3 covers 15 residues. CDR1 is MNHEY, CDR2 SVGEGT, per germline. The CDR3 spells CASSDIQGSGSEQYV. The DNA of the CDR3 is TGTGCCAGCAGTGACATCCAGGGTTCTGGGAGCGAGCAGTACGTC.

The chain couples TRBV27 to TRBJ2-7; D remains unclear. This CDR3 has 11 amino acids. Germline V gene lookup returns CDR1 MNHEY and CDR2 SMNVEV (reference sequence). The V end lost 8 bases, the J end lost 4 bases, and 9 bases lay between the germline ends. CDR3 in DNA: TGTGCCAGCGGCGTAATTTACGAGCAGTACTTC. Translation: CASGVIYEQYF.

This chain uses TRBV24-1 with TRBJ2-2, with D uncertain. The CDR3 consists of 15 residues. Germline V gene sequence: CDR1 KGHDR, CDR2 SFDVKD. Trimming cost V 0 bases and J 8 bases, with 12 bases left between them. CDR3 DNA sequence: TGTGCCACCAGTGATTTGCAAGCCTCGGTAGGGGAGCTGTTTTTT. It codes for CATSDLQASVGELFF.

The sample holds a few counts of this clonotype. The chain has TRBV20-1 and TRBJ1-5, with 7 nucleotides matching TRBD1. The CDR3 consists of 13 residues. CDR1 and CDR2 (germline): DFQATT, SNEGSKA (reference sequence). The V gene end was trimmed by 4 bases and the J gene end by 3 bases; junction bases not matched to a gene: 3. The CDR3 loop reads CSATGGNNQPQHF. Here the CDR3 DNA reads TGCAGTGCTACAGGGGGTAACAATCAGCCCCAGCATTTT.

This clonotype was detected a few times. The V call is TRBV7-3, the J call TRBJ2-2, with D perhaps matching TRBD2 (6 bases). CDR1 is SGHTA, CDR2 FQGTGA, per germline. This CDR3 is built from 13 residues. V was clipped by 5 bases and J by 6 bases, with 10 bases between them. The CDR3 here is CASSPRRAGELFF. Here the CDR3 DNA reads TGTGCCAGCAGCCCCAGGAGGGCCGGGGAGCTGTTTTTT.

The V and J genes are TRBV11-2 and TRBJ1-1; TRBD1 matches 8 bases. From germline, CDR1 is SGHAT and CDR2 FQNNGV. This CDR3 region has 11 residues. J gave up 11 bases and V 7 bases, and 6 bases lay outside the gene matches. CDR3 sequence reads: CASNIRGLAFF. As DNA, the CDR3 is TGTGCCAGCAACATCAGGGGGCTCGCTTTCTTT. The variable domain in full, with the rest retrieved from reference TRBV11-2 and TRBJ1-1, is EAGVAQSPRYKIIEKRQSVAFWCNPISGHATLYWYQQILGQGPKLLIQFQNNGVVDDSQLPKDRFSAERLKGVDSTLKIQPAKLEDSAVYLCASNIRGLAFFGQGTRLTVV.

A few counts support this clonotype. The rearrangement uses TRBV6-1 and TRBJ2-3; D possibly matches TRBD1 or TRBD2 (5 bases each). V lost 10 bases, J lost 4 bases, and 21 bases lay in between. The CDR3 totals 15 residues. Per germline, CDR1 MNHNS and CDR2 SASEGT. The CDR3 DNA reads TGTGCCACCGAGGGGCACAGCACGAGCTCAGATACGCAGTATTTT. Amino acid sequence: CATEGHSTSSDTQYF.

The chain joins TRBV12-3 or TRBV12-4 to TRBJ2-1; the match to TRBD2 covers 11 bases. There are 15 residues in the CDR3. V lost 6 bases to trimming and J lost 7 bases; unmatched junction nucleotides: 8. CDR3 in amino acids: CASSVTSGGPNEQFF. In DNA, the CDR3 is TGTGCCAGCAGCGTTACTAGCGGGGGACCGAATGAGCAGTTCTTC.

CDR3 sequence (DNA): TGCGCCAGCAGCGCTCAGGGTACAGGGGGTGACGAGCAGTACGTC. It is translated as CASSAQGTGGDEQYV. V and J are TRBV5-1 and TRBJ2-7; 8 nucleotides match TRBD1. Germline loops: CDR1 SGHRS, CDR2 YFSETQ. V shed 4 bases, J shed 5 bases, and the junction held 11 bases outside the gene matches. The CDR3 runs 15 residues.

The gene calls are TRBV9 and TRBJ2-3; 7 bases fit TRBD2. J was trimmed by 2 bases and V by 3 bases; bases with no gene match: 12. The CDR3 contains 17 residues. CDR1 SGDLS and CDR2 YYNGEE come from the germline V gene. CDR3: CASSEFGGSGATDTQYF. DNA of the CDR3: TGTGCCAGCAGCGAATTCGGGGGGTCCGGTGCCACAGATACGCAGTATTTT.

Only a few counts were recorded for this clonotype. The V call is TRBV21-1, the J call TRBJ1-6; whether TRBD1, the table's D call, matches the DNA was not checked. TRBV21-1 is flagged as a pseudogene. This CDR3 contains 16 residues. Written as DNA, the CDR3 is TGTGCCAGCCCCGAAGGCCGGGACAGGGGGTTTTCACCCCTCCACTTT. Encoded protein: CASPEGRDRGFSPLHF.

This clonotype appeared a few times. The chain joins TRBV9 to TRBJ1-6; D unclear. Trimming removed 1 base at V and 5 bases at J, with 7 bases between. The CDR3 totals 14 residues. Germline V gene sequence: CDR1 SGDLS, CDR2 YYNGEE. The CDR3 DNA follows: TGTGCCAGCAGCGTAAACCCGGATAATTCACCCCTCCACTTT. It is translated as CASSVNPDNSPLHF.

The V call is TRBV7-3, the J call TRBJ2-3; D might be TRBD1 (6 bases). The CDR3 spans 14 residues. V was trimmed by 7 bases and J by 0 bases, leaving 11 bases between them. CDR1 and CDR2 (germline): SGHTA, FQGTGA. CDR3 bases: TGTGCCAGCACACCGGGACAAAGCACAGATACGCAGTATTTT. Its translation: CASTPGQSTDTQYF.